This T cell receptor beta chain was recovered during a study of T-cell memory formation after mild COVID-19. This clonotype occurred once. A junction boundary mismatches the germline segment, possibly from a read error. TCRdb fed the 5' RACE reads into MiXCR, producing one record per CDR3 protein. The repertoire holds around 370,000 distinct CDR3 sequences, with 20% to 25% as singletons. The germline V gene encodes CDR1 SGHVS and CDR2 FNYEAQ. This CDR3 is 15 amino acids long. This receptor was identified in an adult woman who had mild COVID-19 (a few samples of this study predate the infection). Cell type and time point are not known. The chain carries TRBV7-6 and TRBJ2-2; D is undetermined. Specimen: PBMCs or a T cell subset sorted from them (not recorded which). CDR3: CARSLPFVNTGELFF. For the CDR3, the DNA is TGTGCCAGAAGCTTACCTTTCGTTAACACCGGGGAGCTGTTTTTT.